The 19 T cell receptor beta chains below were found in one sample sequenced in a study of T cell responses to AZD1222 COVID-19 vaccine. The data were produced by immunoSEQ multiplex PCR, yet TCRdb's version contains in-frame clones alone and is incomplete. This table has 150,000 to 200,000 clones, about 92% appearing once. Here the sequenced sample was peripheral blood, taken on day 0 of AZD1222 vaccination. The receptors originated from an adult in good health.

The CDR3: CASSLALASSGNTIYF. CDR3 coding DNA: TGTGCCAGCAGCTTAGCCCTGGCAAGCTCTGGAAACACCATATATTTT. This chain connects TRBV11-2 to TRBJ1-3; D gene ambiguous. This CDR3 is built from 16 residues. The V end was cut by 1 base, the J end by 0 bases, with 10 bases between. Germline-derived CDR1 and CDR2 are SGHAT and FQNNGV.

The chain joins TRBV28 to TRBJ1-2; 7 bases are a match to TRBD1. The CDR3 runs 13 residues. CDR1 is MDHEN and CDR2 is SYDVKM in the germline V gene. The junction had 4 bases not matched to a gene; V was cut back by 4 bases and J by 5 bases. This chain's CDR3 is CASSSGQRYGYTF. DNA of the CDR3: TGTGCCAGCAGTTCGGGACAGAGGTATGGCTACACCTTC.

This chain connects TRBV7-3 to TRBJ2-2, with D unresolved. Germline V gives CDR1 SGHTA, CDR2 FQGTGA. This CDR3 has 15 residues. V was pared by 1 base and J by 0 bases, with 6 bases between. The CDR3 protein is CASSLNSANTGELFF. The CDR3 bases are TGTGCCAGCAGCTTAAACAGCGCGAACACCGGGGAGCTGTTTTTT.

This clone was counted a few times. This chain joins TRBV5-1 and TRBJ2-7; D gene uncertain. The CDR3 is 14 amino acids. Between the trimmed V and J ends, which lost 0 bases and 7 bases, there was a span of 14 bases. CDR1 is SGHRS, CDR2 YFSETQ, per germline. The CDR3 spells CASSLGTDDGEQYF. In nucleotides, the CDR3 is TGCGCCAGCAGCTTGGGGACCGACGATGGGGAGCAGTACTTC.

This clone appeared a few times. This chain links TRBV19 with TRBJ2-1, with a weak D call TRBD1 (5 bases). Looked up from germline, CDR1 is LNHDA and CDR2 is SQIVND (reference sequence). There are 13 residues in the CDR3. The germline V and J ends were trimmed by 5 bases and 5 bases, with 10 bases remaining between them. For the CDR3, the DNA is TGTGCCAGTAGTGCCAGGGCAAACAATGAGCAGTTCTTC. Amino acid sequence: CASSARANNEQFF.

As for this clone: A read error may produce the germline difference seen at one junction end. The rearrangement links TRBV12-3 or TRBV12-4 to TRBJ1-1; TRBD1 is a possible D gene (6 bases). The length of the CDR3 is 12 residues. The CDR3, as DNA: TGTGCCAGCAGTTTGGGGGCAGGTAGCATGATCTTT. This codes for CASSLGAGSMIF.

This clone was recorded once. The rearrangement links TRBV12-3 or TRBV12-4 to TRBJ1-2; maybe TRBD1 (5 bases). The V end lost 7 bases, the J end lost 5 bases, and 14 bases lay between the germline ends. The CDR3 contains 13 residues. The CDR3 DNA reads TGTGCCAGCACCGCAGGGACGGGATATGGCTACACCTTC. Translating it yields CASTAGTGYGYTF.

The rearrangement links TRBV5-1 to TRBJ1-1; D possibly corresponds to TRBD1 (6 bases). The CDR3 loop spans 14 amino acids. V lost 4 bases to trimming and J lost 1 base, with 11 bases between them. Per the germline V gene, CDR1 is SGHRS and CDR2 is YFSETQ. CDR3 sequence reads: CASSPGTPNTEAFF. The CDR3 bases are TGCGCCAGCAGCCCGGGGACACCGAACACTGAAGCTTTCTTT.

The chain recombines TRBV15 with TRBJ2-1; 8 bases line up with TRBD1. Germline V gene data show CDR1 as LNHNV and CDR2 as YYDKDF (reference sequence). V trimming: 1 base; J trimming: 2 bases; junction bases outside the gene matches: 7. The CDR3 is 17 residues long. The CDR3 bases are TGTGCCACCAGCAGAGTTACAGGGGGAGGTCCCTACAATGAGCAGTTCTTC. It codes for CATSRVTGGGPYNEQFF.

The chain has TRBV25-1 and TRBJ2-6; possible D gene TRBD1, 5 bases. The V and J ends lost 5 bases and 1 base respectively, with 12 bases between them. The CDR3 has 16 residues. Germline loops: CDR1 MGHDK, CDR2 SYGVNS. CDR3 nucleotide sequence: TGTGCCAGCAGTCGGACACCTTCATCTGGGGCCAACGTCCTGACTTTC. Protein: CASSRTPSSGANVLTF.

The rearrangement links TRBV27 to TRBJ2-7; 13 bases map to TRBD2. V shed 2 bases, J shed 7 bases, and the junction held 2 bases outside the gene matches. Germline loops: CDR1 MNHEY, CDR2 SMNVEV (reference sequence). The CDR3 is 14 residues long. The CDR3 sequence: CASSLGTSGNEQYF. For the CDR3, the DNA is TGTGCCAGCAGTTTAGGGACTAGCGGGAATGAGCAGTACTTC.

The chain couples TRBV9 to TRBJ1-3; perhaps TRBD1 as D (6 bases). The length of the CDR3 is 16 residues. Trimming took 0 bases from V and 4 from J, leaving 14 bases between them. Germline V gene sequence: CDR1 SGDLS, CDR2 YYNGEE. CDR3 DNA sequence: TGTGCCAGCAGCGTAGTAGGGGGACTCTCCGGAAACACCATATATTTT. It codes for CASSVVGGLSGNTIYF.

This chain uses TRBV7-9 with TRBJ2-3; 8 bases align to TRBD1. Germline loops: CDR1 SEHNR, CDR2 FQNEAQ (reference sequence). V shed 4 bases and J 3 bases; nucleotides not matched to a gene: 6. CDR3 size: 15 residues. The CDR3 protein is CASSSMGQATDTQYF. CDR3 in DNA: TGTGCCAGCAGCTCGATGGGACAGGCTACAGATACGCAGTATTTT.

The chain employs TRBV6-5 and TRBJ1-1; possibly TRBD1 for D (5 bases). Germline V CDR1 and CDR2: MNHEY, SVGAGI. Between the trimmed V and J ends, which lost 4 bases and 0 bases, there was a span of 12 bases. There are 15 residues in the CDR3. The CDR3, as DNA: TGTGCCAGCAGTTTGAGGGAGGGGATGAACACTGAAGCTTTCTTT. Protein product: CASSLREGMNTEAFF.

The chain is built from TRBV7-3 and TRBJ1-1, with no clear D. Trimming stripped 2 bases from V and 2 bases from J, with 21 bases between. Per the germline V gene, CDR1 is SGHTA and CDR2 is FQGTGA. The CDR3 has 18 amino acids. This CDR3 is CASSLEQGIRTANTEAFF. CDR3 coding DNA: TGTGCCAGCAGCTTAGAGCAAGGGATCAGGACGGCTAACACTGAAGCTTTCTTT.

The V and J genes are TRBV3-1 (or the pseudogene TRBV3-2) and TRBJ1-5, with 8 bases matching TRBD1. Germline trimming cut 6 bases from V and 7 bases from J; bases unmatched to any gene: 11. The CDR3 consists of 15 residues. In germline, CDR1 is LGHDT, CDR2 YNNKEL (reference sequence). The DNA for the CDR3 is TGTGCCAGCAGTAGTAGGCAGGGGGCAGGGCAGCCCCAGCATTTT. Protein: CASSSRQGAGQPQHF.

The chain is built from TRBV19 and TRBJ1-1; maybe TRBD1 (6 bases). The V gene lost 3 bases and the J gene lost 4 bases, with 9 bases spanning the gap. The germline V gene encodes CDR1 LNHDA and CDR2 SQIVND (reference sequence). The CDR3 consists of 13 residues. For the CDR3, the DNA is TGTGCCAGTAGTATGAAGGGGGGCACTGAAGCTTTCTTT. Translation: CASSMKGGTEAFF. Full variable domain (outside the CDR3, taken from reference TRBV19 and TRBJ1-1): DGGITQSPKYLFRKEGQNVTLSCEQNLNHDAMYWYRQDPGQGLRLIYYSQIVNDFQKGDIAEGYSVSREKKESFPLTVTSAQKNPTAFYLCASSMKGGTEAFFGQGTRLTVV.

The V and J genes are TRBV12-3 or TRBV12-4 and TRBJ1-2; TRBD1 matches 8 bases. Trimming cost V 6 bases and J 4 bases; bases outside gene matches: 4. This CDR3 spans 13 amino acids. For the CDR3, the DNA is TGTGCCAGCAGAGACAGGGGCAGCTATGGCTACACCTTC. Translation: CASRDRGSYGYTF.

This rearrangement joins TRBV5-1 to TRBJ1-1; D is possibly TRBD1 (5 bases). Germline V gives CDR1 SGHRS, CDR2 YFSETQ. CDR3 length: 15 residues. Trimming removed 2 bases from V and 1 base from J, with 12 bases in between. CDR3 sequence (DNA): TGCGCCAGCAGCTTTTCCGGGACCGAGAACACTGAAGCTTTCTTT. This codes for CASSFSGTENTEAFF. The variable domain in full, with the rest retrieved from reference TRBV5-1 and TRBJ1-1, is KAGVTQTPRYLIKTRGQQVTLSCSPISGHRSVSWYQQTPGQGLQFLFEYFSETQRNKGNFPGRFSGRQFSNSRSEMNVSTLELGDSALYLCASSFSGTENTEAFFGQGTRLTVV.